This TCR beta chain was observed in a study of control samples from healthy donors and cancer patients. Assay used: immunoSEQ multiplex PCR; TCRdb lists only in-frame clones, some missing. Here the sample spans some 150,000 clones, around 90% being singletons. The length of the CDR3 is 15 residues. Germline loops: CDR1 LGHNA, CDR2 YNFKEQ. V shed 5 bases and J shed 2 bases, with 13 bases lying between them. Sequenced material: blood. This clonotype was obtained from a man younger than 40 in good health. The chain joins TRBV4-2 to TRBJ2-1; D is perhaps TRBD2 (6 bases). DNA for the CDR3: TGTGCCAGCAGCAAAATCGGGGGTACCTACAATGAGCAGTTCTTC. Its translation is CASSKIGGTYNEQFF.